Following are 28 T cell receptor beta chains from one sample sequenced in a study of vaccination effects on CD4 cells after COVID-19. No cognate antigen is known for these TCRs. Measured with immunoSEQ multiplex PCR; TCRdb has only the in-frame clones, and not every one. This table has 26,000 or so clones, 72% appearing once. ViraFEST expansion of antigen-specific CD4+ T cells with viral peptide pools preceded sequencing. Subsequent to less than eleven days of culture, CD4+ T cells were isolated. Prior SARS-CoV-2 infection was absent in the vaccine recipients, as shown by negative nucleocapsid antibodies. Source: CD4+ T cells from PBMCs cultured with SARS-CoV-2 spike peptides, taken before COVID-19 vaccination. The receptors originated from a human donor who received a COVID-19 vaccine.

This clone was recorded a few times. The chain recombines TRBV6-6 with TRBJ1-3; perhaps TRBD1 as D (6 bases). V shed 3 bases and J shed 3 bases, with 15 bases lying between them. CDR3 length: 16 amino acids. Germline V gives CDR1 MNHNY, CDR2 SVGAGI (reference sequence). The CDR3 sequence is CASSYSLGALGNTIYF. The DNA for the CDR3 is TGTGCCAGCAGTTATTCATTGGGGGCACTTGGAAACACCATATATTTT.

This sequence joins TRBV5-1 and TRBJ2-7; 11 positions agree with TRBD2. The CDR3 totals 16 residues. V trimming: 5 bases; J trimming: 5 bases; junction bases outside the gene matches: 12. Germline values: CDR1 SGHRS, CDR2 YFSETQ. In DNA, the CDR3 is TGCGCCAGCAGGGGTAAAGAAACTAGCGGGGGCGACGAGCAGTACTTC. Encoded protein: CASRGKETSGGDEQYF. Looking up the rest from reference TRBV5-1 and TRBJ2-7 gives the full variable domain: KAGVTQTPRYLIKTRGQQVTLSCSPISGHRSVSWYQQTPGQGLQFLFEYFSETQRNKGNFPGRFSGRQFSNSRSEMNVSTLELGDSALYLCASRGKETSGGDEQYFGPGTRLTVT.

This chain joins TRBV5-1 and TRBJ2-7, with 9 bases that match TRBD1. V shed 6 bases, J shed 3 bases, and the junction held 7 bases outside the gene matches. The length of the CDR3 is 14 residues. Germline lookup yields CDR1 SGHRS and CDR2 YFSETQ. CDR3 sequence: CASNLGQGNYEQYF. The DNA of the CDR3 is TGCGCCAGCAATTTAGGACAGGGGAACTACGAGCAGTACTTC.

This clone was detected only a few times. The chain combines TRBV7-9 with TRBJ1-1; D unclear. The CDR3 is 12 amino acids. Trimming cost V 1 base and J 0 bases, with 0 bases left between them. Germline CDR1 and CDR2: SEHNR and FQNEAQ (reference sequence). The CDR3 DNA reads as TGTGCCAGCAGCTTAGTGAACACTGAAGCTTTCTTT. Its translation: CASSLVNTEAFF.

DNA for the CDR3: TGTGCCAGCAGTGAGGTATTACGAAATGAGCAGTTCTTC. It yields the protein CASSEVLRNEQFF. This rearrangement joins TRBV6-1 to TRBJ2-1; D is unresolved. The germline gives CDR1 MNHNS, CDR2 SASEGT. The V and J ends lost 3 bases and 7 bases respectively, with 10 bases between them. The CDR3 contains 13 residues.

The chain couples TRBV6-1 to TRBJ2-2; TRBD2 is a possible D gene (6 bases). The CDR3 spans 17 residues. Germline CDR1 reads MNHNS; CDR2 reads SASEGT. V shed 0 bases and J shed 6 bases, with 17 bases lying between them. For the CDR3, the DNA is TGTGCCAGCAGTGAAGCGCGAGCGGGTCTGGAGGCCGGGGAGCTGTTTTTT. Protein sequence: CASSEARAGLEAGELFF.

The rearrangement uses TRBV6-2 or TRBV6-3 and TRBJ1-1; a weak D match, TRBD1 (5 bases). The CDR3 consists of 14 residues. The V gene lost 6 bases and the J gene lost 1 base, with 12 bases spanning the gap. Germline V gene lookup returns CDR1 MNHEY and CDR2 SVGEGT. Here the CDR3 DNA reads TGTGCCAGCAGCAAGACAGTGACGAACACTGAAGCTTTCTTT. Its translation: CASSKTVTNTEAFF.

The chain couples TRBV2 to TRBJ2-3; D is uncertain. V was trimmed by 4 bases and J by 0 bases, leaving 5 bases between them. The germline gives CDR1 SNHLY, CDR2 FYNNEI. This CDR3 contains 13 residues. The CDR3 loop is CASSVPSTDTQYF. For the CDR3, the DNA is TGTGCCAGCAGTGTCCCCAGCACAGATACGCAGTATTTT.

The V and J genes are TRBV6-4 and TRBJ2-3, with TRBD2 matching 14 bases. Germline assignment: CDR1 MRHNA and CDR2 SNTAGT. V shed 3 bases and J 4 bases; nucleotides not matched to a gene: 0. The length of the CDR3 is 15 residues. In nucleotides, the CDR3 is TGTGCCAGCAGTGAGACTAGCGGGGGGGCAGATACGCAGTATTTT. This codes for CASSETSGGADTQYF.

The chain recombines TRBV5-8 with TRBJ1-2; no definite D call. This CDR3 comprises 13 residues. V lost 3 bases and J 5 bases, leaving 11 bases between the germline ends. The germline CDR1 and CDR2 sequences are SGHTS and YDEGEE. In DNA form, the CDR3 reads TGTGCCAGCAGCTCATATGTATCTTATGGCTACACCTTC. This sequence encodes CASSSYVSYGYTF.

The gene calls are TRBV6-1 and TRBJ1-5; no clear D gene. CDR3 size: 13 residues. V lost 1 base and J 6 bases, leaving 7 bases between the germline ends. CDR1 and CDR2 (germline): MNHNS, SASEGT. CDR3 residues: CASSEDKGQPQHF. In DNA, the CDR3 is TGTGCCAGCAGTGAAGATAAAGGTCAGCCCCAGCATTTT.

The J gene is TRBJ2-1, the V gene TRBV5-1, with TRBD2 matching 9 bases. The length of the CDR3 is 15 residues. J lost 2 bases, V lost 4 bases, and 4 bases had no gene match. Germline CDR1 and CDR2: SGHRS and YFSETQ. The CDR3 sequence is CASSISGGTYNEQFF. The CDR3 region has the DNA TGCGCCAGCAGCATTAGCGGGGGAACCTACAATGAGCAGTTCTTC.

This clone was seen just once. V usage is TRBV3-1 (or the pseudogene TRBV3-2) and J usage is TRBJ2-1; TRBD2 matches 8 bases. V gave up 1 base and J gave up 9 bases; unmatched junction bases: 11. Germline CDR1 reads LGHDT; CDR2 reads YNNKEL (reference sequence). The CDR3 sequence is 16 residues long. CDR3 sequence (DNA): TGTGCCAGCAGCCAAGGTGGGACTAGTTGGCCCCCTGAGCAGTTCTTC. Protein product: CASSQGGTSWPPEQFF.

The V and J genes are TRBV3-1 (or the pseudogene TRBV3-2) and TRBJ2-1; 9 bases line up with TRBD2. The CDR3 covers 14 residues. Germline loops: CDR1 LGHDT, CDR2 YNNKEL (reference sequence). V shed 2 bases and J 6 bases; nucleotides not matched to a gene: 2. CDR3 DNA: TGTGCCAGCAGCCAACCGGGACTAGCCAATGAGCAGTTCTTC. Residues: CASSQPGLANEQFF.

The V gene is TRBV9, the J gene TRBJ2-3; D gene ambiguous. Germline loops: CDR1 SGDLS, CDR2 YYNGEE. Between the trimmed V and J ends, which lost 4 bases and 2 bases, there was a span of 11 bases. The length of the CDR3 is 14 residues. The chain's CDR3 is CASSPPAVTDTQYF. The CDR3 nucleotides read TGTGCCAGCAGCCCCCCCGCGGTCACAGATACGCAGTATTTT. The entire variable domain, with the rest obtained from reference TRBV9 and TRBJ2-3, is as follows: DSGVTQTPKHLITATGQRVTLRCSPRSGDLSVYWYQQSLDQGLQFLIQYYNGEERAKGNILERFSAQQFPDLHSELNLSSLELGDSALYFCASSPPAVTDTQYFGPGTRLTVL.

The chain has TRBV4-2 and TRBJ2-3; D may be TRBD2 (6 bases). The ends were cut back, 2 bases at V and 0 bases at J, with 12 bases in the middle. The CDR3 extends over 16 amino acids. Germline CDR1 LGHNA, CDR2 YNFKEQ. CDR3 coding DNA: TGTGCCAGCAGCCAACTCGGGGGTTATAGCACAGATACGCAGTATTTT. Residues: CASSQLGGYSTDTQYF.

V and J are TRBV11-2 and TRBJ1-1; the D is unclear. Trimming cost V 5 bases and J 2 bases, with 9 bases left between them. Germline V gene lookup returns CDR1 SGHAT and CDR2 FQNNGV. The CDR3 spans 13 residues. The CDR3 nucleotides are TGTGCCAGCAGCCGGACGGAAAACACTGAAGCTTTCTTT. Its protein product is CASSRTENTEAFF.

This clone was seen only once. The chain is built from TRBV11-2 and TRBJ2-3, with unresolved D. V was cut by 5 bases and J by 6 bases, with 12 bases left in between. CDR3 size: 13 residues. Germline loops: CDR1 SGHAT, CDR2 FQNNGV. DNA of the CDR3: TGTGCCAGCAGCCCCCGGGTCTGGGATACGCAGTATTTT. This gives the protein CASSPRVWDTQYF.

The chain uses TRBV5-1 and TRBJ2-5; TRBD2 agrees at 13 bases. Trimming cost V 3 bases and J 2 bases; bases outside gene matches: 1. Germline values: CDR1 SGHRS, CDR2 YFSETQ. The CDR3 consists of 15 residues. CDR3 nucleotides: TGCGCCAGCAGCTCACTAGCGGGGGGGCAAGAGACCCAGTACTTC. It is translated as CASSSLAGGQETQYF.

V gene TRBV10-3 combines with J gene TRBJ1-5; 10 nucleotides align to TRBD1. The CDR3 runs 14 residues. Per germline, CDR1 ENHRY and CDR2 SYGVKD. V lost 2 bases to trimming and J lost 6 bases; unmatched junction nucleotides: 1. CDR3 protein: CAISEGTGVQPQHF. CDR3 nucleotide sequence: TGTGCCATCAGTGAGGGGACAGGGGTTCAGCCCCAGCATTTT.

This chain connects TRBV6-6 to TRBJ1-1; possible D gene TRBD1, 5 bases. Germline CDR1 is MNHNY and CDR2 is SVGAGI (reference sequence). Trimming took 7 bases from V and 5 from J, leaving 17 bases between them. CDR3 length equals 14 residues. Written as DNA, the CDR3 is TGTGCCAGCACACCGGGCGGGGGTGGGACTGAAGCTTTCTTT. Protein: CASTPGGGGTEAFF.

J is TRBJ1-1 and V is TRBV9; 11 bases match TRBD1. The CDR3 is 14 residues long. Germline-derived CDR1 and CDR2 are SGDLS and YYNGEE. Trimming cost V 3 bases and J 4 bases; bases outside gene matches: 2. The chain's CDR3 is CASSGGQGATEAFF. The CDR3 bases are TGTGCCAGCAGCGGCGGACAGGGGGCCACTGAAGCTTTCTTT.

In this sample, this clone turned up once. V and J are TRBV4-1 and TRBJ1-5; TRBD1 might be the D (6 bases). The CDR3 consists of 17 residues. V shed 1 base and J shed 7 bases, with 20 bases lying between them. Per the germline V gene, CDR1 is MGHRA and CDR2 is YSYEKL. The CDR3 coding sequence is TGCGCCAGCAGCCAAGGGGGGGCAGGGCCGGTGCGGCAGCCCCAGCATTTT. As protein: CASSQGGAGPVRQPQHF.

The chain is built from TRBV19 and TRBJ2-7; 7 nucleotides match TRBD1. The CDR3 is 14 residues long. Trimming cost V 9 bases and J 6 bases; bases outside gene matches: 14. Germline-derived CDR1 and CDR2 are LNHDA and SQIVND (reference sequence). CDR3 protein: CASRDRRGPSEQYF. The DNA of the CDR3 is TGTGCCAGCAGGGACAGAAGGGGGCCGTCCGAGCAGTACTTC.

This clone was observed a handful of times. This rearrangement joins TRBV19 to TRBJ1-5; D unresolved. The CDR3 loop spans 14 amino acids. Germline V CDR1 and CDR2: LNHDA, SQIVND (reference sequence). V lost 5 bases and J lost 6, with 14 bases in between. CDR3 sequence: CASSSVGIGQPQHF. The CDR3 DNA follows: TGTGCCAGTAGTTCCGTGGGAATAGGTCAGCCCCAGCATTTT.

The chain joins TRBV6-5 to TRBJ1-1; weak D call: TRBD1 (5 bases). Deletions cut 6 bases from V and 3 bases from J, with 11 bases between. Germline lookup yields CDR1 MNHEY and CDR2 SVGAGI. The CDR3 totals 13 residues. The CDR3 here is CASRRGGDTEAFF. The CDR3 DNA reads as TGTGCCAGCAGGCGGGGGGGGGACACTGAAGCTTTCTTT.

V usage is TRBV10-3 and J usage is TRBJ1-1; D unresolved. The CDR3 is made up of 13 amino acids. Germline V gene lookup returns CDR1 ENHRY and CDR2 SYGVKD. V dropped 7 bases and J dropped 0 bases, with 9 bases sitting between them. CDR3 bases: TGTGCCATCATGGCGGGCATGAACACTGAAGCTTTCTTT. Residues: CAIMAGMNTEAFF.

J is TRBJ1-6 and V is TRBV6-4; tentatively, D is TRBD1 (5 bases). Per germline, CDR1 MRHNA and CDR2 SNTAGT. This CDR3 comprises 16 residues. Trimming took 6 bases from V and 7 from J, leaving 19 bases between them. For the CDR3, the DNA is TGTGCCAGCAGCTATCAAAGGGGAGACAGAAATTCACCCCTCCACTTT. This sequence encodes CASSYQRGDRNSPLHF.